The 9 T cell receptor beta chains in this list originate from one sample, sequenced in a study of cytomegalovirus exposure and HLA in healthy donors. The PCR ran on 60 Vbeta and 13 Jbeta primers. TCRdb's copy holds only in-frame clones and misses some; the assay was immunoSEQ multiplex PCR. The table records about 110,000 clones, 65% to 80% of them present only once. Input material: PBMCs. The receptor set was obtained from a woman between 45 and 65 years old in good health and CMV-seropositive.

This chain connects TRBV15 to TRBJ1-1, with D unclear. This CDR3 has 12 residues. From germline, CDR1 is LNHNV and CDR2 YYDKDF (reference sequence). The V and J ends lost 1 base and 7 bases respectively, with 7 bases between them. CDR3 nucleotides: TGTGCCACCAGCAGAGGGGCGGGTGAAGCTTTCTTT. Its translation is CATSRGAGEAFF. Full variable domain (remainder filled in from reference TRBV15 and TRBJ1-1): DAMVIQNPRYQVTQFGKPVTLSCSQTLNHNVMYWYQQKSSQAPKLLFHYYDKDFNNEADTPDNFQSRRPNTSFCFLDIRSPGLGDTAMYLCATSRGAGEAFFGQGTRLTVV.

J is TRBJ2-7 and V is TRBV12-2; the table's D call, TRBD2, has no DNA check behind it. TRBV12-2 is a documented pseudogene. This CDR3 has 19 amino acids. Here the CDR3 DNA reads TGTGCAAGTCGCTTCTCTTCAACGGGACTAGCGGGGTATGTCAGCGAGCAGTACTTC. This encodes CASRFSSTGLAGYVSEQYF.

The chain has TRBV9 and TRBJ2-1; the D gene is possibly TRBD2 (5 bases). The CDR3 covers 16 residues. Germline V gives CDR1 SGDLS, CDR2 YYNGEE. Trimming stripped 3 bases from V and 0 bases from J, with 13 bases between. CDR3 nucleotide sequence: TGTGCCAGCAGCGCATGGATGGCGGGCTCCTACAATGAGCAGTTCTTC. It specifies CASSAWMAGSYNEQFF.

This sequence joins TRBV6-6 and TRBJ1-5; D unresolved. The germline gives CDR1 MNHNY, CDR2 SVGAGI (reference sequence). CDR3 size: 11 residues. Trimming took 5 bases from V and 6 from J, leaving 5 bases between them. The CDR3 DNA sequence: TGTGCCAGCAGTGAGGGTCAGCCCCAGCATTTT. Its protein is CASSEGQPQHF.

The chain is built from TRBV5-4 and TRBJ2-5, with TRBD1 as a possible D gene (6 bases). The CDR3 totals 15 residues. The germline V and J ends were trimmed by 0 bases and 2 bases, with 11 bases remaining between them. From germline, CDR1 is SGHNT and CDR2 YYREEE (reference sequence). The CDR3 protein is CASSLDPGTQETQYF. CDR3 sequence (DNA): TGTGCCAGCAGCTTGGATCCGGGGACACAAGAGACCCAGTACTTC.

The V call is TRBV5-5, the J call TRBJ1-3; D is unresolved. V was pared by 3 bases and J by 1 base, with 11 bases between. The CDR3 has 15 amino acids. The germline CDR1 and CDR2 sequences are SGHKS and YYEKEE (reference sequence). The CDR3: CASSSGVLSGNTIYF. CDR3 coding DNA: TGTGCCAGCAGCTCCGGGGTTCTTTCTGGAAACACCATATATTTT.

Here the CDR3 reads CASSSQYEQFF. The CDR3 DNA reads as TGTGCCAGCAGTTCCCAATATGAGCAGTTCTTC. The chain joins TRBV6-6 to TRBJ2-1; D gene unclear. CDR3 length equals 11 residues. V was trimmed by 4 bases and J by 8 bases, leaving 6 bases between them. In germline, CDR1 is MNHNY, CDR2 SVGAGI (reference sequence).

The chain carries TRBV5-4 and TRBJ2-1, with 9 bases matching TRBD2. Losses at the gene ends were 5 bases for V and 5 bases for J; bases not matched to a gene: 5. Germline CDR1 and CDR2: SGHNT and YYREEE (reference sequence). CDR3 size: 14 residues. Here the CDR3 reads CASRLAGENNEQFF. The CDR3 bases are TGTGCCAGCAGGTTAGCGGGGGAGAACAATGAGCAGTTCTTC.

The chain links TRBV30 to TRBJ1-2; D uncertain. This CDR3 comprises 12 residues. Trimming removed 2 bases from V and 7 bases from J, with 11 bases in between. Germline V gene sequence: CDR1 GTSNPN, CDR2 SVGIG (reference sequence). For the CDR3, the DNA is TGTGCCTGGAGTTACGACCGAGGTGGCTACACCTTC. This gives the protein CAWSYDRGGYTF.